These 4 T cell receptor beta chains were sequenced from one sample in a study of T cell responses to AZD1222 COVID-19 vaccine. Some clones are missing from TCRdb's copy, which holds only in-frame ones; the method was immunoSEQ multiplex PCR. The sample includes tens of thousands of clones, about 90% of them seen just once. Specimen: peripheral blood, collected on day 0 of MenACWY control vaccination. Every receptor here comes from an adult in good health.

To note about this clone: The junction differs from germline at one of its ends, possibly a read error. The V gene is TRBV4-2, the J gene TRBJ2-1, with a weak D call TRBD1 (5 bases). The CDR3 consists of 16 residues. Germline V gives CDR1 LGHNA, CDR2 YNFKEQ. In DNA form, the CDR3 reads TGTGCCTGCAGCCAAGATTTGGTCCTAGGGGTCAATGAGCAGTTCTTC. It encodes CACSQDLVLGVNEQFF.

V gene TRBV5-8 combines with J gene TRBJ1-2; D gene uncertain. The CDR3 contains 12 residues. The germline V gene has CDR1 SGHTS and CDR2 YDEGEE. V lost 0 bases, J lost 10 bases, and 10 bases lay in between. Here the CDR3 reads CASSLVPNVYTF. DNA of the CDR3: TGTGCCAGCAGCTTGGTTCCGAATGTCTACACCTTC.

The V and J genes are TRBV3-1 (or the pseudogene TRBV3-2) and TRBJ1-1; unclear D gene. V was pared by 7 bases and J by 1 base, with 10 bases between. The CDR3 covers 13 residues. Germline CDR1 reads LGHDT; CDR2 reads YNNKEL (reference sequence). This CDR3 is CASKYAGNTEAFF. The DNA for the CDR3 is TGTGCCAGCAAATACGCAGGGAACACTGAAGCTTTCTTT.

The chain couples TRBV4-3 to TRBJ2-3, with a weak D call TRBD1 (6 bases). Germline CDR1 LGHNA, CDR2 YSLEER. CDR3 length: 15 residues. The V end lost 3 bases, the J end lost 2 bases, and 12 bases lay between the germline ends. CDR3 DNA sequence: TGCGCCAGCAGCCACGAACAGGGATACACAGATACGCAGTATTTT. Its protein is CASSHEQGYTDTQYF.